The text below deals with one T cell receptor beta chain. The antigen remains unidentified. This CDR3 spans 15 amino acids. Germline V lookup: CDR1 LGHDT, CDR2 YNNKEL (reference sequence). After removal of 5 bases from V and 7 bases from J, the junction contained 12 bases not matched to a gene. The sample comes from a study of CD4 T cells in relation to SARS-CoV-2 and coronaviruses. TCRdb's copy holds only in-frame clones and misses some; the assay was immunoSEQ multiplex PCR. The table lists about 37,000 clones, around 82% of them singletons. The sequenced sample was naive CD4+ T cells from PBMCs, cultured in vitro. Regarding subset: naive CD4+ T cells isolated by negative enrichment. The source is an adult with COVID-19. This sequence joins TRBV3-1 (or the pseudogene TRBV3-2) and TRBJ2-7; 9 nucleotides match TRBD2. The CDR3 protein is CASSEWGLAGREQYF. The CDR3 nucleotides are TGTGCCAGCAGCGAGTGGGGGCTAGCGGGGAGGGAGCAGTACTTC.